Presented here are 4 T cell receptor beta chains from one specimen sequenced in a study of CD8 T cells in ankylosing spondylitis. Study-level results: What seemed typical of ankylosing spondylitis blood was a TCR beta motif built from several highly homologous variants.

TCRdb ran MiXCR on the 5' RACE reads and lists one entry per CDR3 protein. The sample shows a few hundred thousand distinct CDR3 sequences, more than 9.5% of them seen only once. These receptors' targets are unknown. The specimen was blood, either unsorted or a sorted T cell fraction (not recorded which). The receptors were gathered from a male donor with ankylosing spondylitis.

The chain carries TRBV20-1 and TRBJ1-2; 10 bases map to TRBD1. Unmatched junction bases numbered 5, after V lost 6 bases and J lost 7 bases. The CDR3 extends over 12 amino acids. Germline CDR1 is DFQATT and CDR2 is SNEGSKA (reference sequence). In DNA, the CDR3 is TGCAGTGCGGAGGACAGGGGGACTGGCTACACCTTC. Protein product: CSAEDRGTGYTF.

This clonotype appeared a few times. The chain carries TRBV19 and TRBJ1-5, with D possibly matching TRBD1 (5 bases). There are 15 residues in the CDR3. V was clipped by 5 bases and J by 2 bases, with 13 bases between them. CDR1 LNHDA and CDR2 SQIVND come from the germline V gene (reference sequence). In DNA form, the CDR3 reads TGTGCCAGTAGTCCCAGGGAGTACGGCAATCAGCCCCAGCATTTT. Amino acid sequence: CASSPREYGNQPQHF.

This chain joins TRBV24-1 and TRBJ2-1; no firm D call. CDR3 length equals 14 residues. Germline-derived CDR1 and CDR2 are KGHDR and SFDVKD. V was pared by 3 bases and J by 7 bases, with 12 bases between. DNA for the CDR3: TGTGCCACCAGTGATCCGGTAAACTGGAATGAGCAGTTCTTC. Protein: CATSDPVNWNEQFF.

Many counts were recorded for this clonotype. The rearrangement links TRBV5-1 to TRBJ2-3; tentatively, D is TRBD1 or TRBD2 (5 bases each). Per the germline V gene, CDR1 is SGHRS and CDR2 is YFSETQ. V dropped 4 bases and J dropped 0 bases, with 9 bases sitting between them. The CDR3 contains 14 residues. The CDR3 nucleotides are TGCGCCAGCAGCCCCCGGGACAGCACAGATACGCAGTATTTT. This gives the protein CASSPRDSTDTQYF.